These T cell receptor beta chains were read from a single sample in a study of T cells in Graves' hyperthyroidism and ophthalmopathy. TCRdb passed the multiplex PCR reads through MiXCR, listing each CDR3 protein once. The sample consists of about 520,000 distinct CDR3 sequences, approximately 25% of them appearing once. The sequencing sample was made of blood. The receptors originated from a woman aged 25 to 45 with Graves' ophthalmopathy. CDR3s leave out the opening cysteine and the closing phenylalanine or tryptophan. The order of the fields is V gene, CDR3 protein.

v_gene: TRBV5-8; CDR3aa: ASSLGGGLETQY
v_gene: TRBV14; CDR3aa: ASSPGPTRGYGYT
v_gene: TRBV5-1; CDR3aa: ASSGPLRTGSYGYT
v_gene: TRBV6-2/TRBV6-3; CDR3aa: ASSYDFGFGANVLT
v_gene: TRBV28; CDR3aa: ASSLTRQPQH
v_gene: TRBV14; CDR3aa: ASSQKPRTEAF
v_gene: TRBV7-3; CDR3aa: ASSPAGGVEQY
v_gene: TRBV12-3/TRBV12-4; CDR3aa: ASSFGQVNSNQPQH
v_gene: TRBV4-2; CDR3aa: ASSQAGAGVSYEQY
v_gene: TRBV6-5; CDR3aa: ASSYSGSGGGGYT
v_gene: TRBV6-2/TRBV6-3; CDR3aa: ASKPTGSYEQY
v_gene: TRBV29-1; CDR3aa: SVLWGTGELF
v_gene: TRBV7-8; CDR3aa: ASSLRGQGFSGNTIY
v_gene: TRBV15; CDR3aa: ATSDPRGKNIQY
v_gene: TRBV12-5; CDR3aa: ASGSRLAGVEQY
v_gene: TRBV20-1; CDR3aa: SVLGGSAYEQY